This TCR beta chain was recorded in a study of identical twins. This CDR3 is 18 amino acids long. A note on this clonotype: Antigen: not known.

Using its own MiXCR run on the 5' RACE reads, TCRdb lists one record per CDR3 protein. The top ten clones hold around 0.52% of a sample with 500,000 or so distinct CDR3 sequences, approximately 15% of them seen once. Findings and caveats of the study: Within cord blood, abundant beta clonotypes carried fewer insertions, but memory repertoires showed no such trend.

These data also featured in a second study, about yellow fever vaccine responses in identical twins.

Sequencing input: CD4+ T cells sorted from blood. V is TRBV21-1 and J is TRBJ2-5; the table's D call, TRBD1, was not checked against the DNA. TRBV21-1 is an annotated pseudogene. The receptor was derived from a woman in her late teens or twenties in good health. CDR3 residues: CASSKDMGRGEYQETQYF. The CDR3 DNA follows: TGTGCCAGCAGCAAAGACATGGGGCGGGGGGAGTACCAAGAGACCCAGTACTTC.